Each of the 16 T cell receptor beta chains below was sequenced from the same sample in a study of blood T cell repertoires in COVID-19. The data were produced by immunoSEQ multiplex PCR, yet TCRdb's version contains in-frame clones alone and is incomplete. The repertoire holds about 130,000 clones, with 70% to 85% as singletons. Material: PBMCs or T cells enriched from blood (not recorded which). These receptors all stem from a man in his fifties who had recovered from COVID-19.

V usage is TRBV7-9 and J usage is TRBJ1-2; D not certain. Trimming pared 5 bases from V and 8 bases from J, leaving 15 bases between. There are 13 residues in the CDR3. Germline V gives CDR1 SEHNR, CDR2 FQNEAQ (reference sequence). The CDR3 is CASSRESREGYTF. The CDR3, as DNA: TGTGCCAGCAGCCGCGAATCACGGGAAGGCTACACCTTC.

The chain carries TRBV28 and TRBJ1-2; D gene uncertain. Germline V CDR1 and CDR2: MDHEN, SYDVKM. V lost 8 bases to trimming and J lost 8 bases, with 18 bases between them. The CDR3 spans 13 residues. The CDR3 DNA reads as TGTGCCAGCCGTATGGTGAGGGCGAGGGGCTACACCTTC. It encodes CASRMVRARGYTF.

The CDR3 DNA reads TGTGCCAGCAGGGCACAGGGGAACACCGGGGAGCTGTTTTTT. The encoded protein is CASRAQGNTGELFF. V gene TRBV6-5 combines with J gene TRBJ2-2; possibly TRBD1 for D (6 bases). This CDR3 is 14 amino acids long. Looked up from germline, CDR1 is MNHEY and CDR2 is SVGAGI. The V end lost 6 bases, the J end lost 1 base, and 9 bases lay between the germline ends.

The CDR3 nucleotides read TGTGCCAGCAGCCGGGACAACCAGCCCCAGCATTTT. Amino acids: CASSRDNQPQHF. V and J are TRBV7-8 and TRBJ1-5; D may be TRBD1 (6 bases). The V end lost 5 bases, the J end lost 7 bases, and 9 bases lay between the germline ends. This CDR3 is 12 amino acids long. CDR1 SGHVS and CDR2 FQNEAQ come from the germline V gene.

The gene calls are TRBV7-2 and TRBJ1-1, with a possible D match to TRBD1 (6 bases). CDR1 is SGHTA, CDR2 FQGNSA, per germline. V lost 3 bases to trimming and J lost 0 bases, with 8 bases between them. The CDR3 runs 14 residues. CDR3 bases: TGTGCCAGCAGCTTTGGACAGTTGAACACTGAAGCTTTCTTT. This gives the protein CASSFGQLNTEAFF.

The V gene is TRBV30, the J gene TRBJ2-3, with 9 bases aligning to TRBD1. CDR1 and CDR2 from the germline V gene are GTSNPN and SVGIG (reference sequence). With 0 bases clipped from V and 2 bases from J, the junction kept 3 bases outside the gene matches. CDR3 length: 15 residues. In DNA form, the CDR3 reads TGTGCCTGGAGTGTGGGGGACAGGGACACAGATACGCAGTATTTT. This sequence encodes CAWSVGDRDTDTQYF. The whole variable domain, remainder taken from reference TRBV30 and TRBJ2-3, is SQTIHQWPATLVQPVGSPLSLECTVEGTSNPNLYWYRQAAGRGLQLLFYSVGIGQISSEVPQNLSASRPQDRQFILSSKKLLLSDSGFYLCAWSVGDRDTDTQYFGPGTRLTVL.

V usage is TRBV6-4 and J usage is TRBJ2-5, with 9 nucleotides matching TRBD1. The germline gives CDR1 MRHNA, CDR2 SNTAGT. CDR3 length: 13 residues. The V gene end was trimmed by 7 bases and the J gene end by 3 bases; junction bases not matched to a gene: 3. CDR3 nucleotides: TGTGCCAGCACCGGGGACAGGGAAGAGACCCAGTACTTC. Translated, it gives CASTGDREETQYF.

V and J are TRBV2 and TRBJ1-6; possibly TRBD1 for D (6 bases). With 11 bases removed from V and 7 bases from J, the gap between germline ends came to 12 bases. There are 12 residues in the CDR3. From germline, CDR1 is SNHLY and CDR2 FYNNEI. The CDR3 protein is CAGQKLNSPLHF. CDR3 DNA: TGTGCCGGACAGAAGCTAAATTCACCCCTCCACTTT.

The chain is built from TRBV27 and TRBJ1-2, with TRBD1 matching over 8 bases. The CDR3 consists of 15 residues. CDR1 is MNHEY and CDR2 is SMNVEV in the germline V gene (reference sequence). After removal of 5 bases from V and 2 bases from J, the junction contained 7 bases not matched to a gene. For the CDR3, the DNA is TGTGCCAGCAGTCTCCAGGGACAGGCAAACTATGGCTACACCTTC. This encodes CASSLQGQANYGYTF.

The rearrangement links TRBV7-2 to TRBJ2-3; perhaps TRBD1 as D (5 bases). Germline values: CDR1 SGHTA, CDR2 FQGNSA. The ends were cut back, 5 bases at V and 6 bases at J, with 18 bases in the middle. The CDR3 length is 15 residues. The CDR3 spells CASSLTGSAGDTQYF. The DNA for the CDR3 is TGTGCCAGCAGCCTTACGGGCTCCGCAGGGGATACGCAGTATTTT.

V usage is TRBV7-2 and J usage is TRBJ2-5, with D tentatively TRBD2 (7 bases). Germline V gene lookup returns CDR1 SGHTA and CDR2 FQGNSA. V lost 3 bases, J lost 4 bases, and 12 bases lay in between. This CDR3 region has 14 residues. For the CDR3, the DNA is TGTGCCAGCAGCTTTAACCGGGGGGCAGAGACCCAGTACTTC. Protein product: CASSFNRGAETQYF.

The chain combines TRBV5-1 with TRBJ1-4; D unresolved. Germline-derived CDR1 and CDR2 are SGHRS and YFSETQ. V shed 4 bases and J shed 2 bases, with 9 bases lying between them. This CDR3 contains 14 residues. The CDR3 DNA reads TGCGCCAGCAGCGTGGACTCCACTAATGAAAAACTGTTTTTT. This codes for CASSVDSTNEKLFF.

The genes are TRBV15 and TRBJ2-5; 8 nucleotides agree with TRBD1. Trimming removed 3 bases from V and 1 base from J; junction bases left unmatched: 4. Germline-derived CDR1 and CDR2 are LNHNV and YYDKDF (reference sequence). This CDR3 contains 15 residues. The CDR3 nucleotides read TGTGCCACCAGCAGGGACACAGGGGGCCAAGAGACCCAGTACTTC. Translating it yields CATSRDTGGQETQYF.

This chain links TRBV7-2 with TRBJ2-2; TRBD2 matches at 13 bases. From germline, CDR1 is SGHTA and CDR2 FQGNSA. V was pared by 1 base and J by 5 bases, with 4 bases of the junction left unmatched. The CDR3 covers 17 residues. The CDR3 loop reads CASSLGTSGGATGELFF. The DNA of the CDR3 is TGTGCCAGCAGCTTAGGCACTAGCGGGGGGGCTACCGGGGAGCTGTTTTTT.

This sequence joins TRBV11-1 and TRBJ1-1; D unresolved. The CDR3 contains 14 residues. Trimming stripped 1 base from V and 2 bases from J, with 8 bases between. Germline V gene data show CDR1 as SGHAT and CDR2 as FQDESV (reference sequence). CDR3 DNA: TGTGCCAGCAGCTTAGTTAGAGGAAACACTGAAGCTTTCTTT. The encoded protein is CASSLVRGNTEAFF.

V gene TRBV3-1 (or the pseudogene TRBV3-2) combines with J gene TRBJ2-2, with unresolved D. CDR3 length equals 15 residues. Looked up from germline, CDR1 is LGHDT and CDR2 is YNNKEL (reference sequence). Trimming took 3 bases from V and 8 from J, leaving 16 bases between them. CDR3 protein: CASSHPAGARGELFF. CDR3 bases: TGTGCCAGCAGCCACCCAGCAGGCGCCCGGGGGGAGCTGTTTTTT.